This TCR beta chain was sequenced during a study of beta chain features in type 1 diabetes (dated 2018 in TCRdb). For the study in its entirety: Mean age, gender distribution, total cell number and subset yield did not differ between patients and healthy donors. A total of roughly 98,000,000 sorted cells were examined across all samples, and a strong correlation was observed between cell number per subset and RNA yield. Regulatory and stem cell-like memory subsets were isolated from only 8 patients and roughly eight healthy donors, whereas naive and central memory subsets came from all 30 or so donors. The study compared TCRB repertoires of sorted circulating CD4+ T cell subsets between recently diagnosed type 1 diabetes patients and matched healthy donors.

Unmatched junction bases come to 4, with V trimmed by 6 bases and J by 4 bases. The CDR3 covers 12 residues, taking in both the cysteine and the phenylalanine. The only DNA kept is the CDR3, 36 bases in frame from the first base. Sequences SQVTM (CDR1) and ANQGSEA (CDR2) are obtained from the germline V gene. To note about this clone: It lacks a known antigen. No base qualities exist here, and no much larger clone lies one base off it.

Each donor gave one peripheral blood draw, approximately 120 mL on average, collected into heparinised tubes. Using a panel that included CD45RO, CCR7, CD25, CD127, CD95 and CD27, naive, central memory, regulatory and stem cell-like memory CD4+ T cells were sorted on a BD FACSAria II. A purity above 98% was achieved for all sorted populations. PBMCs were separated immediately by Lymphoprep density gradient centrifugation and were stained directly, without being cultured. So that batch effects would be minimized, each experiment stained and sorted samples in pairs, pairing one healthy donor with one patient. All of the isolated RNA was reverse transcribed with the High Capacity cDNA Reverse Transcription Kit, so expressed TCRB transcripts were sequenced. Naive, central memory and regulatory T cell samples underwent deep immunoSEQ sequencing, averaging about 3.57 million total reads per sample. After sorted cells were lysed in RLT buffer, RNA was extracted with DNase-treated RNeasy Micro or Mini kits, with the choice depending on cell number. Each cell subset was processed separately to prevent cross-contamination, with patient and healthy donor samples processed together. The immunoSEQ multiplex PCR was used to amplify TCRB sequences from cDNA, generating 87-bp fragments that spanned the CDR3 region. The amplicons were sequenced using the Illumina HiSeq platform. Concerning the study's data processing: PCR bias was corrected computationally using synthetic template baselines, and reads within Hamming distance 2 were collapsed, with unmergeable singletons discarded. By aligning reads against IMGT, V, D and J genes, CDR3 length, and insertions or deletions at six rearrangement sites were assigned. Within each subset, clonotype counts were normalized to the number of sorted cells before true diversity and Gini coefficients were calculated with the tcR R package. The overlap coefficient, calculated on TCRB nucleotide sequences, was used to quantify repertoire sharing. As a proxy for the pre-selection repertoire, out-of-frame TCRB sequences from naive cells were analyzed. The immuneACCESS repertoire file appears here via TCRdb, limited to in-frame rearrangements. These files lack a portion of the clones; in checked studies, under half of the deficit traces to unresolved V genes, and the cause of the others is not known. That table supplies the V and J calls and clone size; D and trimming were determined from the DNA. This sample holds about 700,000 clones; 10% to 15% were observed only once. The ten largest clonotypes hold 0.022% of the sample.

Results the study describes overall, beyond this receptor: PCR might favor shorter templates, but patient and control samples were amplified and corrected together, so any skew would affect both groups equally. The naive, central memory and regulatory TCRB repertoires appeared to resemble one another more closely among patients than among healthy donors. Because cDNA was sequenced instead of genomic DNA, activated cells with high expression could be over-represented, although the groups did not differ in activation or CD3 levels. Type 1 diabetes patients showed a moderate but significant shortening of TCRB CDR3 length in all four CD4+ subsets. Because the HLA sub-analyses included only small numbers of individuals, any influence of HLA type on TCRB rearrangement was left unresolved. Fewer insertions and more nucleotide deletions at VDJ recombination sites were observed in patients with type 1 diabetes, implying thymic rearrangement abnormalities.

The origin of this receptor is a man aged 18 to 30 with type 1 diabetes. The rearranged segments are TRBV29-1 and TRBJ2-7; 9 bases in between match TRBD1. The sample was naive CD4+ T cells from blood. The label giving this sample's cell subset or site can be read as: true naive CD4+ T cells. The CDR3 in this case is CSVLTGGYEQYF. The sequenced DNA is TGCAGCGTCCTGACAGGGGGATACGAGCAGTACTTC.